This T cell receptor (beta chain) derives from a study of CD8 T cells in Susac syndrome (dated by TCRdb to between 2018 and 2020). Regarding the complete study: The study used repertoire sequencing to test whether antigen drove CD8+ T cell activation and differentiation in Susac syndrome. The research as a whole found: The TCR sequencing and HLA analysis was acknowledged to have included a relatively small number of individuals.

High-throughput TCR beta sequencing profiled peripheral blood CD8+ and CD4+ T cells from healthy donors, Susac syndrome patients and multiple sclerosis patients. The healthy donors served as controls matched for age and sex. CD8+ TEMRA cells were enriched by FACS, while bulk CD8+ and CD4+ T cells were purified by magnetic negative isolation. Blood was drawn into EDTA tubes, processed within 24 hours, and PBMCs were isolated by density gradient centrifugation. PBMCs intended for TCR sequencing were cryopreserved in liquid nitrogen and were subsequently thawed in a 37 degrees C water bath. Purity of sorted or isolated CD4+, CD8+ and CD8+ TEMRA cells was at least 90%. RNA was extracted using the RNeasy kit, and roughly 0.45 to 1 microgram was reverse transcribed with random hexamers. TCR beta CDR3 regions were amplified with the immunoSEQ multiplex PCR assay covering 54 Vbeta and 13 Jbeta segments. To correct PCR amplification bias, a synthetic template baseline was used for both primer optimization and computational correction. On the study's bioinformatics: Only productive sequences were kept, with reads annotated to V, D and J genes according to IMGT and analyzed in immunoSEQ Analyzer. To calculate clonality, Shannon entropy was normalized by log2 of the number of productive unique sequences and then subtracted from one. For each patient and control, public and private clones were evaluated within the 100 most prevalent clones. Clones were defined as Susac-specific if absent from the healthy and MS cohorts, from 1052 published viral clones and from other ImmuneACCESS disease sequences. TCRdb reworked the public reads: Q25 trimming with fastp, MiXCR clone assembly, productive beta chains retained. One record per CDR3 amino acid sequence lists the most common genes and DNA. None of the V and J calls come from the authors' own analysis; TCRdb made them. Recorded for this sample are 150,000 to 200,000 distinct CDR3 sequences; around 94% of them occurred a single time. The ten largest account for over 0.12% of the sample.

Comments on this clonotype: Its target antigen remains unknown. Within one base of it there is no much larger clone, and no base qualities were kept.

The receptor comes from a human donor in good health. Sample: CD4+ T cells from PBMCs.

This receptor carries the CDR3 CASSLAGTSGIDEQFF. The nucleotides are TGCGCCAGCAGCTTGGCCGGGACTAGCGGGATAGATGAGCAGTTCTTC. Rearrangement joined TRBV5-1 to TRBJ2-1; 13 nucleotides in the junction match TRBD2. Reading from cysteine to phenylalanine, the CDR3 counts 16 amino acids. The sequence is cut down to CDR3 DNA, 48 bases in frame from base 1. V is trimmed back by 0 bases and J by 8 bases, and the junction contains 5 bases that no gene match accounts for. The germline V gene gives CDR1 as SGHRS and CDR2 as YFSETQ.